This T cell receptor (beta chain) emerged from a study of beta chain features in type 1 diabetes. Study-level information: Analysis included over 100,000,000 sorted cells drawn from all samples.

Study-wide results and caveats: Among all four CD4+ subsets, Type 1 diabetes patients had TCRB CDR3s that were moderately but significantly shorter. Patients with type 1 diabetes showed fewer VDJ junction insertions and more deletions. Over-representation of high TCR-expressing cells was a possible consequence of cDNA sequencing. Researchers could not determine here whether HLA type influences TCRB rearrangement.

In this sample, this clone turned up a few times. Its matching antigen is unknown. Of the isolated RNA, all was reverse transcribed, and so the sequenced material was expressed TCRB transcripts. The assay was immunoSEQ multiplex PCR, and TCRdb's table has in-frame clones only and misses some. The data show fewer than 350,000 clones, roughly 15% seen once. This CDR3 region has 15 residues. The junction had 4 bases not matched to a gene; V was cut back by 6 bases and J by 5 bases. Germline V gene data show CDR1 as SNHLY and CDR2 as FYNNEI. The sample comprised naive CD4+ T cells from blood. V usage is TRBV2 and J usage is TRBJ2-5, with 15 nucleotides matching TRBD2. The receptor's source is a man younger than 35 with type 1 diabetes. CDR3 sequence reads: CASRGLAGGVETQYF. CDR3 nucleotides: TGTGCCAGCAGAGGACTAGCGGGAGGGGTGGAGACCCAGTACTTC.